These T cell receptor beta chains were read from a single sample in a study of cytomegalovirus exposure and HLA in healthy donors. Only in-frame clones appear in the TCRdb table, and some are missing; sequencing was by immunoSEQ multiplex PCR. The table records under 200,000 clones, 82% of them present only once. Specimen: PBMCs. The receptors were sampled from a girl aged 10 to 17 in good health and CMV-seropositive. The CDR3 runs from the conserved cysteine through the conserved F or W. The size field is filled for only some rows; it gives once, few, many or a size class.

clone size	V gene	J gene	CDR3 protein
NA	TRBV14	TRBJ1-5	CASSQGLNQPQHF
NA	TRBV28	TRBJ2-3	CASRDTLSSTDTQYF
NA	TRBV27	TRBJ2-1	CASSFGGEQFF
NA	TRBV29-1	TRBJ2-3	CSVEASGGTDTQYF
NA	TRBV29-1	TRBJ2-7	CSVETGWPTYEQYF
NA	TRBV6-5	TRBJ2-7	CASSSDRGDYEQYF
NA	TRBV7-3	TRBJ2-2	CASSVTSGNTGELFF
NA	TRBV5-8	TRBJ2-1	CASSPLTTSYNEQFF
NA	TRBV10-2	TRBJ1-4	CASGEVTTNEKLFF
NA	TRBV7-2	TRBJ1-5	CASSLVGAGQPQHF
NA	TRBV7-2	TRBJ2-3	CASSLTGSADTQYF
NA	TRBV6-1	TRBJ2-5	CASRLRGLRETQYF
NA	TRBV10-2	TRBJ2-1	CASSDGTFGGDEQFF
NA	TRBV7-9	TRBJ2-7	CASSLTGILYEQYF
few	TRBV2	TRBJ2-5	CASSASQETQYF
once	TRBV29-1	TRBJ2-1	CSVQGGQGVDEQFF
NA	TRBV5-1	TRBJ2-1	CASSPLGGKDNEQFF
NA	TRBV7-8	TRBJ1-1	CASSLRRGGTEAFF
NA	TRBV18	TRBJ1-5	CASSPPVGQVSNQPQHF
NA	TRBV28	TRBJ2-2	CASSLETVNTGELFF
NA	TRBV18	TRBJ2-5	CASSPFPKGSIYQETQYF
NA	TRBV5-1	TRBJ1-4	CASSTGTRDEKLFF
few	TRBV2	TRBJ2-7	CASSEEFRGTTYEQYF
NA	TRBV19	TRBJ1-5	CASSSGRFSNQPQHF
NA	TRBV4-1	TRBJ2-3	CASSQVDRGKGTQYF
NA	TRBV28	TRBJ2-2	CASSFETGTTNTGELFF
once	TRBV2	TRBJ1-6	CASSTGGNSPLHF
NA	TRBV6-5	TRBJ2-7	CASSRPGHQSGEQYF
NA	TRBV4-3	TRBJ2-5	CASSQGLAGMETQYF
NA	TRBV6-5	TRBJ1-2	CASRTGIDYGYTF
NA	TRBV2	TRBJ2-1	CAGTEYRYNEQFF
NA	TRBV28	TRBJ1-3	CASMAARGPLSGNTIYF
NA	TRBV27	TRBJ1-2	CASSLEEGAEEGYTF
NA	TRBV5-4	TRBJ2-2	CASSLESRTSGSINTGELFF
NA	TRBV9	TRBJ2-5	CASSAQETQYF
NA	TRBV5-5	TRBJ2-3	CASSSTWGYPPDTQYF
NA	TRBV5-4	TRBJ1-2	CASSLGQIYNYGYTF
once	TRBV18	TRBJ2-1	CASSQSTSGYNEQFF
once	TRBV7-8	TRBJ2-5	CASSLERGETQYF
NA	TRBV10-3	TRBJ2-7	CAISGDRGNYEQYF
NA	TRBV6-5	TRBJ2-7	CASSLTGLTYEQYF
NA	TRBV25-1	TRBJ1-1	CASSDSGPTEAFF
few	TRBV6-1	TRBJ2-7	CASSDGQGAGEQYF
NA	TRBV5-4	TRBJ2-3	CASSLGVADTQYF
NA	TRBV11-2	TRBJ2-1	CASSSVAGDPYNEQFF
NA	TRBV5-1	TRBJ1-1	CASSVTGLSPTEAFF
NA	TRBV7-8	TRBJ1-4	CASSLRQGLGEKLFF
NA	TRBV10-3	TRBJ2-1	CAIREGQGYNEQFF
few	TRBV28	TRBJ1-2	CASTRRGGRWGYTF
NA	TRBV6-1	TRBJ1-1	CASSTRTGNTEAFF